These 20 T cell receptor beta chains came from one sample sequenced in a study of naive and memory T cell subsets. General study findings and limits: Especially in CD8 cells, naive repertoires contained a few larger clonotypes, possibly CD45RA-re-expressing memory cells.

No antigen has been assigned to these receptors. Two oligonucleotides, mixed equimolar, formed the beta constant-region primer covering TRBC1 and TRBC2. Ligated cDNA was amplified by four rounds of PCR with nested alpha and beta constant-region primers and SP2. Using its own MiXCR run on the UMI-ligation and nested PCR reads, TCRdb lists one record per CDR3 protein. The sample lists 150,000 or so distinct CDR3 sequences, 22% occurring once. Sequencing used naive CD4+ T cells from blood. The receptors here all came from a human donor in good health.

The chain couples TRBV30 to TRBJ2-3, with 8 positions matching TRBD1. CDR1 and CDR2 from the germline V gene are GTSNPN and SVGIG (reference sequence). Unmatched junction bases numbered 8, after V lost 3 bases and J lost 0 bases. The CDR3 is made up of 16 amino acids. The CDR3 here is CAWSRQGMTSTDTQYF. CDR3 coding DNA: TGTGCCTGGAGCCGACAGGGGATGACTAGCACAGATACGCAGTATTTT.

The chain carries TRBV21-1 and TRBJ2-5; the D call in the table, TRBD1, was not verified against the DNA. TRBV21-1 is labeled a pseudogene. CDR3 length: 13 amino acids. This CDR3 reads CASSTGGRETQYF. The DNA for the CDR3 is TGTGCCAGCAGCACGGGGGGACGCGAGACCCAGTACTTC.

The chain employs TRBV13 and TRBJ2-2; D might be TRBD1 (6 bases). CDR3 length equals 16 residues. CDR1 is PRHDT, CDR2 FYEKMQ, per germline (reference sequence). V was clipped by 0 bases and J by 4 bases, with 12 bases between them. The CDR3 reads CASSLGAGVSTGELFF. The CDR3 DNA reads as TGTGCCAGCAGCTTAGGCGCAGGGGTCAGCACCGGGGAGCTGTTTTTT.

This clonotype was seen a single time. This chain connects TRBV29-1 to TRBJ2-7; D assignment may be TRBD1 or TRBD2 (6 bases each). Trimming cost V 6 bases and J 0 bases, with 15 bases left between them. Germline CDR1 is SQVTM and CDR2 is ANQGSEA. This CDR3 is built from 14 residues. In nucleotides, the CDR3 is TGCAGCGTCGTGGGGGGCCTGAGCTCCTACGAGCAGTACTTC. It specifies CSVVGGLSSYEQYF.

The rearrangement links TRBV10-2 to TRBJ1-2; D is ambiguous. The CDR3 has 13 amino acids. Germline V gene sequence: CDR1 WSHSY, CDR2 SAAADI. The V and J ends lost 4 bases and 2 bases respectively, with 8 bases between them. The CDR3 loop is CASSGAANYGYTF. The CDR3, as DNA: TGCGCCAGCAGTGGAGCCGCGAACTATGGCTACACCTTC.

This clonotype is a singleton in its sample. This chain's CDR3 is CASGTGDRYEQYF. The CDR3 DNA reads TGTGCCAGCGGGACGGGAGATCGCTACGAGCAGTACTTC. This chain joins TRBV28 and TRBJ2-7, with D possibly TRBD2 on 6 matching bases. Between the trimmed V and J ends, which lost 8 bases and 3 bases, there was a span of 14 bases. This CDR3 is 13 amino acids long. In germline, CDR1 is MDHEN, CDR2 SYDVKM.

This clonotype has only a few counts. The V gene is TRBV10-3, the J gene TRBJ2-1; 8 nucleotides match TRBD2. J gave up 7 bases and V 3 bases, and 8 bases lay outside the gene matches. Germline V gene data show CDR1 as ENHRY and CDR2 as SYGVKD. This CDR3 has 15 amino acids. CDR3: CAISEAQRENNEQFF. The CDR3, as DNA: TGTGCCATCAGTGAAGCCCAGCGGGAGAATAATGAGCAGTTCTTC.

V usage is TRBV18 and J usage is TRBJ2-3; the match to TRBD1 covers 7 bases. J gave up 3 bases and V 4 bases, and 7 bases lay outside the gene matches. CDR1 and CDR2 (germline): KGHSH, LQKENI. The CDR3 totals 15 residues. CDR3 protein: CASSRGATGTDTQYF. The CDR3 coding sequence is TGTGCCAGCTCACGGGGTGCGACAGGGACAGATACGCAGTATTTT.

This clonotype showed up just a few times. The chain couples TRBV3-1 to TRBJ2-3, with 8 nucleotides matching TRBD2. V lost 1 base to trimming and J lost 2 bases; unmatched junction nucleotides: 8. The CDR3 has 17 residues. CDR1 LGHDT and CDR2 YNNKEL come from the germline V gene (reference sequence). DNA of the CDR3: TGTGCCAGCAGCCAAGCGTTGAGGCGGGAGGACACAGATACGCAGTATTTT. Amino acid sequence: CASSQALRREDTDTQYF.

This clonotype was seen more than once but under ten times. V and J are TRBV28 and TRBJ1-4; tentatively, D is TRBD1 (6 bases). The V gene lost 6 bases and the J gene lost 5 bases, with 10 bases spanning the gap. Germline V gene lookup returns CDR1 MDHEN and CDR2 SYDVKM. The CDR3 is 13 residues long. CDR3 in amino acids: CASSGQRNEKLFF. The CDR3, as DNA: TGTGCCAGCAGCGGACAGCGAAATGAAAAACTGTTTTTT.

The sample holds many counts of this clonotype. The chain is built from TRBV21-1 and TRBJ2-3. TRBV21-1 is labeled a pseudogene. The CDR3 loop spans 16 amino acids. The CDR3 DNA reads TGTGCCAGCAGCAAAACCAGACCGGCTAGCACAGATACGCAGTATTTT. Protein sequence: CASSKTRPASTDTQYF.

The sample holds a few counts of this clonotype. The chain carries TRBV20-1 and TRBJ2-7; 12 bases are a match to TRBD2. Trimming cost V 4 bases and J 2 bases; bases outside gene matches: 3. Germline CDR1 and CDR2: DFQATT and SNEGSKA (reference sequence). The CDR3 totals 14 residues. CDR3 loop: CSATRTSGTYEQYF. The CDR3 region has the DNA TGCAGTGCTACGAGGACTAGCGGGACCTACGAGCAGTACTTC.

The rearrangement links TRBV28 to TRBJ1-6, with TRBD1 identical over 8 bases. V gave up 6 bases and J gave up 6 bases; unmatched junction bases: 10. Per the germline V gene, CDR1 is MDHEN and CDR2 is SYDVKM. The CDR3 covers 16 residues. The CDR3 bases are TGTGCCAGCAGACCAACCGGACAGGGTGCTAATTCACCCCTCCACTTT. The encoded protein is CASRPTGQGANSPLHF.

The V gene is TRBV29-1, the J gene TRBJ2-7; 7 nucleotides line up with TRBD1. J gave up 6 bases and V 4 bases, and 6 bases lay outside the gene matches. This CDR3 comprises 12 residues. CDR1 SQVTM and CDR2 ANQGSEA come from the germline V gene. The DNA of the CDR3 is TGCAGCGTTGCCAGGGGGAGCGGCGAGCAGTACTTC. Residues: CSVARGSGEQYF.

V gene TRBV7-2 combines with J gene TRBJ2-7; 9 bases map to TRBD2. Trimming took 5 bases from V and 3 from J; bases not matched to a gene: 5. Germline CDR1 SGHTA, CDR2 FQGNSA. The CDR3 loop spans 14 amino acids. In DNA form, the CDR3 reads TGTGCCAGCAGCCGTAGCGGGAGTGGCTACGAGCAGTACTTC. Amino acids: CASSRSGSGYEQYF. The full variable domain, its missing parts supplied by reference TRBV7-2 and TRBJ2-7, is GAGVSQSPSNKVTEKGKDVELRCDPISGHTALYWYRQSLGQGLEFLIYFQGNSAPDKSGLPSDRFSAERTGGSVSTLTIQRTQQEDSAVYLCASSRSGSGYEQYFGPGTRLTVT.

The rearrangement links TRBV18 to TRBJ1-1; tentatively, D is TRBD1 (5 bases). V lost 1 base and J 3 bases, leaving 12 bases between the germline ends. The CDR3 spans 15 residues. Germline CDR1 KGHSH, CDR2 LQKENI. CDR3 region: CASSPLRVGDTEAFF. CDR3 nucleotides: TGTGCCAGCTCACCACTCAGGGTCGGGGACACTGAAGCTTTCTTT.

This clonotype was detected once. V is TRBV6-2 or TRBV6-3 and J is TRBJ2-1; 7 positions match TRBD1. CDR3 length equals 15 residues. V lost 8 bases, J lost 6 bases, and 13 bases stayed unmatched. Looked up from germline, CDR1 is MNHEY and CDR2 is SVGEGT. The CDR3 coding sequence is TGTGCCAGCTCGTCACAGGGGTTGGTTAGCAATGAGCAGTTCTTC. It is translated as CASSSQGLVSNEQFF.

This chain links TRBV28 with TRBJ2-7; D remains unclear. The CDR3 spans 15 residues. Trimming took 3 bases from V and 7 from J, leaving 19 bases between them. Germline-derived CDR1 and CDR2 are MDHEN and SYDVKM. CDR3 sequence (DNA): TGTGCCAGCAGTTTTAGACCTTTGTACTTGAGGGAGCAGTACTTC. Protein product: CASSFRPLYLREQYF.

The J gene is TRBJ2-2, the V gene TRBV7-3; D perhaps matches TRBD2 (5 bases). V lost 5 bases and J lost 1, with 14 bases in between. Germline values: CDR1 SGHTA, CDR2 FQGTGA. This CDR3 is built from 16 residues. This CDR3 reads CASSPYLSGNTGELFF. As DNA, the CDR3 is TGTGCCAGCAGCCCATACTTGAGCGGGAACACCGGGGAGCTGTTTTTT.

The V and J genes are TRBV28 and TRBJ2-2; D is unclear. Between the trimmed V and J ends, which lost 6 bases and 6 bases, there was a span of 11 bases. The CDR3 sequence is 13 residues long. Germline CDR1 MDHEN, CDR2 SYDVKM. The CDR3 spells CASSPVVPGELFF. The CDR3 DNA reads as TGTGCCAGCAGCCCCGTAGTCCCCGGGGAGCTGTTTTTT.